The next 8 T cell receptor beta chains were all read from a single sample in a study of control samples from healthy donors and cancer patients. Data came from immunoSEQ multiplex PCR; TCRdb stores just in-frame clones and leaves some out. The sample includes 150,000 to 200,000 clones, almost 90% of them seen just once. Sequenced material: blood. The receptors originated from a young woman in good health.

The rearrangement links TRBV18 to TRBJ2-1, with D possibly TRBD1 on 6 matching bases. CDR3 length: 12 residues. V lost 4 bases and J lost 7, with 8 bases in between. The germline CDR1 and CDR2 sequences are KGHSH and LQKENI. CDR3 DNA: TGTGCCAGCTCACAAACAGGGAATGAGCAGTTCTTC. Its protein is CASSQTGNEQFF.

The genes are TRBV2 and TRBJ1-2; D call uncertain. The CDR3 length is 16 residues. V lost 5 bases and J lost 0, with 16 bases in between. Germline V gene data show CDR1 as SNHLY and CDR2 as FYNNEI. The CDR3 region is CASSILMDGPNYGYTF. CDR3 nucleotide sequence: TGTGCCAGCAGTATATTAATGGACGGTCCTAACTATGGCTACACCTTC.

The V gene is TRBV7-9, the J gene TRBJ1-5, with 9 bases matching TRBD1. Germline-derived CDR1 and CDR2 are SEHNR and FQNEAQ (reference sequence). V lost 4 bases and J lost 1; bases outside the gene matches: 2. The CDR3 covers 15 residues. CDR3 protein: CASSSGQGSNQPQHF. The CDR3 bases are TGTGCCAGCAGCTCGGGACAGGGAAGCAATCAGCCCCAGCATTTT.

This sequence joins TRBV29-1 and TRBJ2-1; D is perhaps TRBD1 or TRBD2 (5 bases each). Germline V gives CDR1 SQVTM, CDR2 ANQGSEA. The CDR3 has 14 amino acids. The germline V and J ends were trimmed by 8 bases and 0 bases, with 14 bases remaining between them. As DNA, the CDR3 is TGCAGCACGGATGAGGGGTTCTCCTACAATGAGCAGTTCTTC. Translating gives CSTDEGFSYNEQFF.

The chain carries TRBV9 and TRBJ2-2; possibly TRBD1 for D (5 bases). Germline assignment: CDR1 SGDLS and CDR2 YYNGEE. V was pared by 2 bases and J by 0 bases, with 11 bases between. This CDR3 has 16 amino acids. CDR3 loop: CASSVLTDTNTGELFF. The CDR3 DNA is TGTGCCAGCAGCGTCCTGACAGACACGAACACCGGGGAGCTGTTTTTT.

The chain links TRBV4-2 to TRBJ2-7, with 8 bases identical to TRBD2. With 3 bases clipped from V and 2 bases from J, the junction kept 6 bases outside the gene matches. Germline values: CDR1 LGHNA, CDR2 YNFKEQ. The CDR3 spans 15 residues. Here the CDR3 DNA reads TGTGCCAGCAGCCATTTAGGAGCGGGGGCCTACGAGCAGTACTTC. It specifies CASSHLGAGAYEQYF.

This chain connects TRBV24-1 to TRBJ1-5, with D maybe TRBD1 (5 bases). V was pared by 6 bases and J by 3 bases, with 20 bases between. Per the germline V gene, CDR1 is KGHDR and CDR2 is SFDVKD. The CDR3 has 17 residues. The CDR3 sequence is CATSLLRRGTLNQPQHF. The CDR3 DNA reads TGTGCCACCAGTCTCCTCCGACGAGGGACCCTCAATCAGCCCCAGCATTTT.

This rearrangement joins TRBV3-1 (or the pseudogene TRBV3-2) to TRBJ1-1; possibly TRBD1 for D (5 bases). Germline CDR1 reads LGHDT; CDR2 reads YNNKEL (reference sequence). Trimming took off 0 bases at V and 2 bases at J, with 10 bases between the two ends. The CDR3 runs to 15 residues. CDR3 DNA: TGTGCCAGCAGCCAAGAGCTGGGGGTAAACACTGAAGCTTTCTTT. It codes for CASSQELGVNTEAFF.